This is a list of T cell receptor beta chains from one sample in a study of cytomegalovirus exposure and HLA in healthy donors. Method: immunoSEQ multiplex PCR; TCRdb's copy keeps in-frame clones and lacks some. The sample holds 95,000 to 100,000 clones, around four fifths seen once. The sequencing sample was made of PBMCs. Receptor source: a middle-aged man in good health and CMV-seronegative. CDR3s include the opening cysteine and the closing phenylalanine or tryptophan. D genes are given only for firm matches. Size is omitted from some rows. Given values are once, few, many or a class for expanded clones.

11,-,-,TRBV6-1,TRBJ2-7,TGTGCCAGCGGAACAGCCTACGAGCAGTACTTC,CASGTAYEQYF
17,TRBD2,once,TRBV15,TRBJ2-5,TGTGCCACCAGCAGAAAGTTAGCGGGGGGAACGGGAGAGACCCAGTACTTC,CATSRKLAGGTGETQYF
13,-,few,TRBV19,TRBJ2-3,TGTGCCAGTCACCGACAGGGCACAGATACGCAGTATTTT,CASHRQGTDTQYF
13,TRBD1,-,TRBV29-1,TRBJ2-3,TGCAGCGTTGAGACAGGGGGCGCAGATACGCAGTATTTT,CSVETGGADTQYF
11,-,-,TRBV29-1,TRBJ1-2,TGCAGCGCTACAGAGAACTATGGCTACACCTTC,CSATENYGYTF
14,TRBD1,-,TRBV10-3,TRBJ2-2,TGTGCCATCCGCGGACAGGACGTCACCGGGGAGCTGTTTTTT,CAIRGQDVTGELFF
15,TRBD1,-,TRBV19,TRBJ1-2,TGTGCCAGTAGTATCATCGACAGGGCAAACTATGGCTACACCTTC,CASSIIDRANYGYTF
12,-,-,TRBV5-5,TRBJ2-2,TGTGCCAGCAGCACAAGCACCGGGGAGCTGTTTTTT,CASSTSTGELFF
14,TRBD1,few,TRBV4-2,TRBJ2-7,TGTGCCAGCAGCCTCCGACAGGGGTTGTACGAGCAGTACTTC,CASSLRQGLYEQYF
12,-,few,TRBV5-6,TRBJ2-1,TGTGCCAGCAGCTTTAGGACTGGAGAGCAGTTCTTC,CASSFRTGEQFF
20,-,-,TRBV21-1,TRBJ2-5,TGTGCCAGCAGCAAAGCGCTTTTGCTGGGACTGGGCCCGTACCAAGAGACCCAGTACTTC,CASSKALLLGLGPYQETQYF
14,-,-,TRBV28,TRBJ2-3,TGTGCCAGCAGTTTACCCCAGGGACAAGATACGCAGTATTTT,CASSLPQGQDTQYF
12,-,-,TRBV10-3,TRBJ2-7,TGTGCCATCAGTGGGAGCTCCTACGAGCAGTACTTC,CAISGSSYEQYF
13,-,-,TRBV6-5,TRBJ1-2,TGTGCCAGCGGATTAGGACAGCCCTATGGCTACACCTTC,CASGLGQPYGYTF
13,-,-,TRBV7-9,TRBJ2-3,TGTTCCAGCAGCCCCCAGCGAACAGATACGCAGTATTTT,CSSSPQRTDTQYF
19,-,-,TRBV4-1,TRBJ2-6,TGCGCCAGCAGCCGCGCGGCGATAATAACGAGCTCTGGGGCCAACGTCCTGACTTTC,CASSRAAIITSSGANVLTF
13,-,-,TRBV16,TRBJ1-2,TGTGCCAGCAGCCAATTCAGGGACTATGGCTACACCTTC,CASSQFRDYGYTF
18,TRBD2,-,TRBV11-3,TRBJ2-2,TGTGCCAGCAGCTTAAGCGGACTAGCGGGGGGGACCACCGGGGAGCTGTTTTTT,CASSLSGLAGGTTGELFF
13,-,-,TRBV10-3,TRBJ1-2,TGTGCCATCAGTGTCAGGCAGCTTTATGGCTACACCTTC,CAISVRQLYGYTF
14,TRBD2,-,TRBV11-2,TRBJ2-1,TGTGCCAGCAGCCCATGGGGGGGAGGGGATGAGCAGTTCTTC,CASSPWGGGDEQFF
14,TRBD1,-,TRBV29-1,TRBJ1-2,TGCAGCGTTGGGAGACAGGGGCCGATCTATGGCTACACCTTC,CSVGRQGPIYGYTF
16,TRBD1,-,TRBV7-2,TRBJ1-4,TGTGCCAGCAGCCTCGACAGGGGGCGAGCTAATGAAAAACTGTTTTTT,CASSLDRGRANEKLFF
15,TRBD2,-,TRBV7-2,TRBJ2-1,TGTGCCAGCAGCTTAGCCCGGGGGGGAGACAATGAGCAGTTCTTC,CASSLARGGDNEQFF
16,TRBD1,-,TRBV6-5,TRBJ1-1,TGTGCCAGCAGTTACTTGAGGTCAGGGGGAAAGACTGAAGCTTTCTTT,CASSYLRSGGKTEAFF
15,-,-,TRBV7-2,TRBJ1-1,TGTGCCAGCAGCCCCCGACAGGAGATGAACACTGAAGCTTTCTTT,CASSPRQEMNTEAFF
14,-,-,TRBV6-1,TRBJ1-1,TGTGCCAGCAGTTCCCGTGGAGGGTTCACTGAAGCTTTCTTT,CASSSRGGFTEAFF
16,TRBD2,-,TRBV6-1,TRBJ2-3,TGTGCCAGCAGTGAGACGGGGGGGCGGGGTACAGATACGCAGTATTTT,CASSETGGRGTDTQYF
13,-,few,TRBV7-6,TRBJ1-6,TGTGCCAGCAGCGTTACAGGGAATTCACCCCTCCACTTT,CASSVTGNSPLHF
15,-,-,TRBV27,TRBJ1-2,TGTGCCAGCAGTTTAGCGGGTGCCCCGGGGTATGGCTACACCTTC,CASSLAGAPGYGYTF
17,-,-,TRBV18,TRBJ1-3,TGTGCCAGCTCACCACTTGTTCAGGGAAACTCTGGAAACACCATATATTTT,CASSPLVQGNSGNTIYF